These 27 T cell receptor beta chains originate from one sample sequenced in a study of cytomegalovirus exposure and HLA in healthy donors. The PCR used 60 Vbeta and 13 Jbeta primers. Produced via immunoSEQ multiplex PCR; TCRdb's table is partial and in-frame only. The sample holds 110,000 to 150,000 clones, approximately 82% seen once. The sequenced sample was PBMCs. The receptors come from a woman between 40 and 55 years old in good health and CMV-seronegative.

This clone appeared a single time. V is TRBV5-6 and J is TRBJ2-1; a possible D gene is TRBD1 (8 bases). Germline V gives CDR1 SGHDT, CDR2 YYEEEE. The CDR3 totals 16 residues. Trimming shortened V by 6 bases and J by 4 bases, and 20 bases separated the two germline ends. The CDR3 reads CASTAGGTGAYNEQFF. The CDR3 DNA is TGTGCCAGCACCGCCGGGGGGACAGGAGCGTACAATGAGCAGTTCTTC.

The chain has TRBV2 and TRBJ2-7; TRBD2 matches at 7 bases. Germline trimming cut 2 bases from V and 0 bases from J; bases unmatched to any gene: 7. The germline V gene has CDR1 SNHLY and CDR2 FYNNEI. CDR3 size: 16 residues. As DNA, the CDR3 is TGTGCCAGCAGTGAATTTAGACTAGCCGACTCCTACGAGCAGTACTTC. This encodes CASSEFRLADSYEQYF.

This clone showed up just once. The chain joins TRBV5-1 to TRBJ1-4; D is possibly TRBD1 (6 bases). The CDR3 consists of 13 residues. V was clipped by 2 bases and J by 6 bases, with 8 bases between them. The V gene's germline CDR1 is SGHRS and CDR2 YFSETQ. In DNA, the CDR3 is TGCGCCAGCAGCTTAGGGACACATGAAAAACTGTTTTTT. It encodes CASSLGTHEKLFF.

This clone has just one count. This chain joins TRBV7-2 and TRBJ2-3, with TRBD1 identical over 8 bases. The V gene end was trimmed by 7 bases and the J gene end by 2 bases; junction bases not matched to a gene: 2. Germline CDR1 SGHTA, CDR2 FQGNSA. This CDR3 has 13 residues. The CDR3 nucleotides read TGTGCCAGCAAGACAGGGGCCACAGATACGCAGTATTTT. This gives the protein CASKTGATDTQYF. Full variable domain (missing parts from reference TRBV7-2 and TRBJ2-3): GAGVSQSPSNKVTEKGKDVELRCDPISGHTALYWYRQSLGQGLEFLIYFQGNSAPDKSGLPSDRFSAERTGGSVSTLTIQRTQQEDSAVYLCASKTGATDTQYFGPGTRLTVL.

This sequence joins TRBV7-2 and TRBJ1-6, with 8 bases that match TRBD1. This CDR3 is built from 15 residues. The trim removed 5 bases at V and 9 bases at J, leaving 9 bases unmatched. Germline assignment: CDR1 SGHTA and CDR2 FQGNSA. The CDR3 bases are TGTGCCAGCAGCGCTGGACAGGGAAGTCGTTCACCCCTCCACTTT. This sequence encodes CASSAGQGSRSPLHF. Filled out from reference TRBV7-2 and TRBJ1-6, the complete variable domain reads GAGVSQSPSNKVTEKGKDVELRCDPISGHTALYWYRQSLGQGLEFLIYFQGNSAPDKSGLPSDRFSAERTGGSVSTLTIQRTQQEDSAVYLCASSAGQGSRSPLHFGNGTRLTVT.

The chain has TRBV28 and TRBJ2-7; D is perhaps TRBD1 (5 bases). Germline loops: CDR1 MDHEN, CDR2 SYDVKM. Trimming took off 7 bases at V and 4 bases at J, with 14 bases between the two ends. This CDR3 is 13 amino acids long. The CDR3 DNA is TGTGCCAGCAATCAATTAGGGGTTTACGAGCAGTACTTC. Encoded protein: CASNQLGVYEQYF. The variable domain in full, completed from reference TRBV28 and TRBJ2-7, reads DVKVTQSSRYLVKRTGEKVFLECVQDMDHENMFWYRQDPGLGLRLIYFSYDVKMKEKGDIPEGYSVSREKKERFSLILESASTNQTSMYLCASNQLGVYEQYFGPGTRLTVT.

Concerning this clone: Other nucleotide sequences from this sample produce the same CDR3. This chain connects TRBV7-7 to TRBJ2-7; D is possibly TRBD2 (6 bases). Germline loops: CDR1 SSHAT, CDR2 FNYEAQ (reference sequence). V shed 1 base and J shed 2 bases, with 12 bases lying between them. The CDR3 spans 15 residues. The CDR3 bases are TGTGCCAGCAGCTTAGGTGCGGGGCCGACCTACGAGCAGTACTTC. Translating gives CASSLGAGPTYEQYF. Full variable domain (rest looked up from reference TRBV7-7 and TRBJ2-7): GAGVSQSPRYKVTKRGQDVTLRCDPISSHATLYWYQQALGQGPEFLTYFNYEAQPDKSGLPSDRFSAERPEGSISTLTIQRTEQRDSAMYRCASSLGAGPTYEQYFGPGTRLTVT.

This clone came up a few times. The V call is TRBV5-1, the J call TRBJ2-7, with D possibly being TRBD2 (6 bases). Trimming left V 2 bases short and J 5 bases short, with 11 bases between. There are 13 residues in the CDR3. Germline CDR1 is SGHRS and CDR2 is YFSETQ. The CDR3 is CASSFGTRDEQYF. In DNA form, the CDR3 reads TGCGCCAGCAGCTTCGGGACTCGAGACGAGCAGTACTTC. The variable domain in full, with the rest retrieved from reference TRBV5-1 and TRBJ2-7, is KAGVTQTPRYLIKTRGQQVTLSCSPISGHRSVSWYQQTPGQGLQFLFEYFSETQRNKGNFPGRFSGRQFSNSRSEMNVSTLELGDSALYLCASSFGTRDEQYFGPGTRLTVT.

J is TRBJ2-5 and V is TRBV5-1; 7 positions agree with TRBD1. The CDR3 covers 13 residues. J was trimmed by 4 bases and V by 2 bases; bases with no gene match: 2. CDR1 is SGHRS and CDR2 is YFSETQ in the germline V gene. The CDR3 loop is CASSFGQAETQYF. The CDR3 DNA is TGCGCCAGCAGCTTTGGACAGGCAGAGACCCAGTACTTC.

V usage is TRBV5-1 and J usage is TRBJ2-4; TRBD2 is a possible D gene (5 bases). CDR3 size: 14 residues. Germline values: CDR1 SGHRS, CDR2 YFSETQ. V was shortened by 0 bases and J by 6 bases, with 10 bases between the two germline ends. This CDR3 reads CASSLETAGNIQYF. In DNA, the CDR3 is TGCGCCAGCAGCTTGGAGACCGCGGGAAACATTCAGTACTTC. The whole variable domain, filled in from reference TRBV5-1 and TRBJ2-4, reads KAGVTQTPRYLIKTRGQQVTLSCSPISGHRSVSWYQQTPGQGLQFLFEYFSETQRNKGNFPGRFSGRQFSNSRSEMNVSTLELGDSALYLCASSLETAGNIQYFGAGTRLSVL.

The chain combines TRBV27 with TRBJ1-1, with TRBD1 as a possible D gene (5 bases). CDR1 is MNHEY and CDR2 is SMNVEV in the germline V gene (reference sequence). V was trimmed by 8 bases and J by 0 bases, leaving 10 bases between them. The CDR3 has 13 amino acids. The DNA of the CDR3 is TGTGCCAGCGCCGGAGGGGTGAACACTGAAGCTTTCTTT. This encodes CASAGGVNTEAFF.

The rearrangement joins TRBV7-9 to TRBJ2-3; TRBD1 matches 7 bases. CDR3 length: 16 amino acids. J lost 5 bases, V lost 5 bases, and 13 bases had no gene match. Germline-derived CDR1 and CDR2 are SEHNR and FQNEAQ (reference sequence). In DNA, the CDR3 is TGTGCCAGCAGCCATAGACAGGGCAGGCCGTTAGATACGCAGTATTTT. It encodes CASSHRQGRPLDTQYF.

The chain links TRBV9 to TRBJ2-3; D remains ambiguous. This CDR3 is built from 15 residues. Germline V gene lookup returns CDR1 SGDLS and CDR2 YYNGEE. Deletions cut 1 base from V and 0 bases from J, with 9 bases between. The CDR3, as DNA: TGTGCCAGCAGCGTACTGACGCGGAGCACAGATACGCAGTATTTT. Amino acids: CASSVLTRSTDTQYF.

This clone was detected only once. The chain joins TRBV18 to TRBJ1-5, with TRBD1 identical over 11 bases. J lost 5 bases, V lost 2 bases, and 2 bases had no gene match. CDR3 size: 15 residues. CDR1 is KGHSH, CDR2 LQKENI, per germline. The CDR3 loop is CASSPRTGGHQPQHF. CDR3 bases: TGTGCCAGCTCACCAAGGACAGGGGGCCATCAGCCCCAGCATTTT.

The CDR3 is CASSSMTSGRWNEQFF. The CDR3 DNA sequence: TGTGCCAGCAGCTCCATGACTAGCGGGAGGTGGAATGAGCAGTTCTTC. This chain joins TRBV7-2 and TRBJ2-1; 13 bases align to TRBD2. Germline CDR1 reads SGHTA; CDR2 reads FQGNSA. This CDR3 is built from 16 residues. V shed 4 bases, J shed 7 bases, and the junction held 7 bases outside the gene matches.

This clone was seen a single time. This rearrangement joins TRBV2 to TRBJ1-2; D ambiguous. Germline assignment: CDR1 SNHLY and CDR2 FYNNEI. The V and J ends lost 8 bases and 6 bases respectively, with 16 bases between them. This CDR3 has 13 residues. The CDR3 DNA reads as TGTGCCAGCCCCCCCCGGGATGAGGATGGCTACACCTTC. Translating it yields CASPPRDEDGYTF.

This clone appeared once. The chain uses TRBV27 and TRBJ2-3; D is undetermined. V was cut by 5 bases and J by 0 bases, with 15 bases left in between. The length of the CDR3 is 16 residues. CDR1 is MNHEY and CDR2 is SMNVEV in the germline V gene (reference sequence). CDR3 nucleotide sequence: TGTGCCAGCAGTGAGTGGCCTCCGACTAGCACAGATACGCAGTATTTT. Its protein product is CASSEWPPTSTDTQYF.

The chain employs TRBV7-2 and TRBJ2-2, with D hard to call. Germline lookup yields CDR1 SGHTA and CDR2 FQGNSA. The CDR3 spans 16 residues. Trimming pared 6 bases from V and 2 bases from J, leaving 16 bases between. This CDR3 is CASSPQVTANTGELFF. In DNA form, the CDR3 reads TGTGCCAGCAGTCCCCAAGTGACTGCCAACACCGGGGAGCTGTTTTTT.

This chain uses TRBV25-1 with TRBJ1-6; D not certain. Germline loops: CDR1 MGHDK, CDR2 SYGVNS. This CDR3 is 15 amino acids long. The V and J ends lost 1 base and 4 bases respectively, with 8 bases between them. CDR3 nucleotides: TGTGCCAGCAGTGAATTAAACATATATAATTCACCCCTCCACTTT. As protein: CASSELNIYNSPLHF.

This clone was counted between two and nine times. V and J are TRBV6-1 and TRBJ2-7; D gene unclear. CDR1 is MNHNS, CDR2 SASEGT, per germline. The CDR3 loop spans 14 amino acids. V was cut by 5 bases and J by 0 bases, with 11 bases left in between. The CDR3 reads CASSRGYSSYEQYF. CDR3 nucleotides: TGTGCCAGCAGTCGCGGTTATAGCTCCTACGAGCAGTACTTC.

The genes are TRBV4-2 and TRBJ2-5; 7 bases match TRBD1. The last part of the DNA fits TRBJ2-7 better; the J call may be wrong. This CDR3 region has 14 residues. The germline V gene has CDR1 LGHNA and CDR2 YNFKEQ. The chain's CDR3 is CASSNTGVGYEQYF. The CDR3 region has the DNA TGTGCCAGCAGCAATACAGGGGTCGGCTACGAGCAGTACTTC.

The chain employs TRBV5-4 and TRBJ1-2; possible D gene TRBD1, 5 bases. The germline gives CDR1 SGHNT, CDR2 YYREEE (reference sequence). Trimming took off 0 bases at V and 4 bases at J, with 16 bases between the two ends. The CDR3 loop spans 16 amino acids. The CDR3 nucleotides read TGTGCCAGCAGCTTGGGGCAGGGAGGCGCTATCTATGGCTACACCTTC. This encodes CASSLGQGGAIYGYTF.

V and J are TRBV7-8 and TRBJ2-5; 12 nucleotides match TRBD1. Trimming removed 5 bases from V and 5 bases from J; junction bases left unmatched: 12. Germline values: CDR1 SGHVS, CDR2 FQNEAQ. This CDR3 is 17 amino acids long. DNA for the CDR3: TGTGCCAGCAGCCTACCGGGACAGGGGGCTTTGGGGGAGACCCAGTACTTC. This translates into CASSLPGQGALGETQYF.

The chain is built from TRBV5-1 and TRBJ2-3; 8 bases agree with TRBD1. With V trimmed by 3 bases and J by 1 base, 7 bases remained unmatched. The CDR3 is made up of 16 amino acids. Germline V gene data show CDR1 as SGHRS and CDR2 as YFSETQ. The DNA for the CDR3 is TGCGCCAGCAGCTCTCTGGGACAGGCGGGCACAGATACGCAGTATTTT. Protein sequence: CASSSLGQAGTDTQYF. Full variable domain (rest looked up from reference TRBV5-1 and TRBJ2-3): KAGVTQTPRYLIKTRGQQVTLSCSPISGHRSVSWYQQTPGQGLQFLFEYFSETQRNKGNFPGRFSGRQFSNSRSEMNVSTLELGDSALYLCASSSLGQAGTDTQYFGPGTRLTVL.

V gene TRBV5-1 combines with J gene TRBJ1-1, with unresolved D. The CDR3 consists of 13 residues. Trimming removed 2 bases from V and 2 bases from J, with 7 bases in between. Germline values: CDR1 SGHRS, CDR2 YFSETQ. The CDR3 DNA reads TGCGCCAGCAGCTTCTACAGTAACACTGAAGCTTTCTTT. This codes for CASSFYSNTEAFF.

The chain links TRBV2 to TRBJ2-7; 8 positions agree with TRBD1. Looked up from germline, CDR1 is SNHLY and CDR2 is FYNNEI. There are 19 residues in the CDR3. V was clipped by 6 bases and J by 0 bases; unmatched bases: 19. CDR3 sequence reads: CASRDPSPGTGVSSYEQYF. Written as DNA, the CDR3 is TGTGCCAGCAGAGACCCGAGTCCCGGGACAGGAGTATCCTCCTACGAGCAGTACTTC.

In this sample, this clone turned up a few times. This sequence joins TRBV7-9 and TRBJ1-3; D uncertain. V gave up 7 bases and J gave up 4 bases, with 11 bases separating them. The length of the CDR3 is 13 residues. Germline V gene lookup returns CDR1 SEHNR and CDR2 FQNEAQ (reference sequence). For the CDR3, the DNA is TGTGCCAGCACCCCTGAGGCGGGAAACACCATATATTTT. Its protein is CASTPEAGNTIYF.